These 10 T cell receptor beta chains were all obtained from the same sample, sequenced in a study of blood T cell repertoires in COVID-19. Some clones are missing from TCRdb's copy, which holds only in-frame ones; the method was immunoSEQ multiplex PCR. The repertoire includes about 110,000 clones, around 85% of them detected once, and 20% to 25% sits in the top ten. The sequenced sample was peripheral blood. The origin of the receptors is a man in his 70s with active or convalescent COVID-19.

This rearrangement joins TRBV24-1 to TRBJ2-3; 15 bases align to TRBD2. Germline CDR1 and CDR2: KGHDR and SFDVKD. The junction had 3 bases not matched to a gene; V was cut back by 3 bases and J by 6 bases. CDR3 length: 16 residues. CDR3 DNA: TGTGCCACCAGTGATGGGACTAGCGGGGGGAATGATACGCAGTATTTT. Translated: CATSDGTSGGNDTQYF.

This clone was recorded only once. The chain is built from TRBV9 and TRBJ2-5; 9 bases agree with TRBD1. Germline CDR1 is SGDLS and CDR2 is YYNGEE. V lost 3 bases, J lost 5 bases, and 2 bases stayed unmatched. The CDR3 loop spans 13 amino acids. CDR3 protein: CASSGQGGETQYF. The CDR3 coding sequence is TGTGCCAGCAGCGGACAGGGGGGCGAGACCCAGTACTTC.

This clone showed up just once. The chain uses TRBV28 and TRBJ1-2; possibly TRBD1 for D (5 bases). The CDR3 has 14 amino acids. Germline V CDR1 and CDR2: MDHEN, SYDVKM. V was cut by 5 bases and J by 0 bases, with 10 bases left in between. CDR3 sequence: CASSKGHANYGYTF. The CDR3 DNA is TGTGCCAGCAGTAAGGGGCATGCTAACTATGGCTACACCTTC.

This sequence joins TRBV5-1 and TRBJ2-3, with 14 bases matching TRBD2. This CDR3 has 16 residues. V shed 4 bases, J shed 5 bases, and the junction held 6 bases outside the gene matches. Looked up from germline, CDR1 is SGHRS and CDR2 is YFSETQ. CDR3 loop: CASSPGLAGDIDTQYF. In DNA form, the CDR3 reads TGCGCCAGCAGCCCGGGACTAGCGGGGGATATAGATACGCAGTATTTT.

The chain is built from TRBV19 and TRBJ1-2; TRBD1 is a possible D gene (5 bases). The CDR3 is 14 amino acids. V was shortened by 11 bases and J by 7 bases, with 23 bases between the two germline ends. Germline V CDR1 and CDR2: LNHDA, SQIVND (reference sequence). The chain's CDR3 is CASHSPQGGGGYTF. The CDR3 bases are TGTGCCTCCCACTCACCTCAGGGCGGCGGTGGCTACACCTTC. Based on the CDR3 plus reference TRBV19 and TRBJ1-2, the full variable domain is DGGITQSPKYLFRKEGQNVTLSCEQNLNHDAMYWYRQDPGQGLRLIYYSQIVNDFQKGDIAEGYSVSREKKESFPLTVTSAQKNPTAFYLCASHSPQGGGGYTFGSGTRLTVV.

The V and J genes are TRBV6-6 and TRBJ2-2; TRBD2 agrees at 11 bases. The CDR3 spans 18 residues. The germline V gene encodes CDR1 MNHNY and CDR2 SVGAGI (reference sequence). The V gene end was trimmed by 5 bases and the J gene end by 7 bases; junction bases not matched to a gene: 15. The CDR3 protein is CASSRRSGRDVRGGELFF. DNA of the CDR3: TGTGCCAGCAGTCGGCGTAGCGGGAGGGATGTGAGGGGCGGGGAGCTGTTTTTT.

This chain joins TRBV10-3 and TRBJ2-7, with TRBD2 matching 7 bases. The length of the CDR3 is 14 residues. The V and J ends lost 8 bases and 1 base, in that order; junction bases with no gene match: 8. Germline V gene sequence: CDR1 ENHRY, CDR2 SYGVKD. The CDR3 DNA sequence: TGTGCCATCGCTCCGGGACTAAATTCCTACGAGCAGTACTTC. It is translated as CAIAPGLNSYEQYF.

The chain joins TRBV3-1 (or the pseudogene TRBV3-2) to TRBJ1-2; D perhaps matches TRBD1 (6 bases). V was shortened by 1 base and J by 4 bases, with 16 bases between the two germline ends. The CDR3 has 16 amino acids. CDR1 is LGHDT and CDR2 is YNNKEL in the germline V gene (reference sequence). In DNA, the CDR3 is TGTGCCAGCAGCCAAGCCTCCAGGGGACTACTCTATGGCTACACCTTC. Residues: CASSQASRGLLYGYTF.

The chain joins TRBV2 to TRBJ2-5, with 8 bases lining up with TRBD2. The CDR3 totals 16 residues. The germline V gene encodes CDR1 SNHLY and CDR2 FYNNEI. V shed 6 bases, J shed 4 bases, and the junction held 13 bases outside the gene matches. CDR3 sequence reads: CASSELAAPLRETQYF. DNA of the CDR3: TGTGCCAGCAGCGAACTAGCGGCTCCGTTAAGAGAGACCCAGTACTTC.

This chain uses TRBV12-5 with TRBJ2-2, with 8 bases matching TRBD2. Germline-derived CDR1 and CDR2 are LGHNT and FRNRAP. V trimming: 6 bases; J trimming: 4 bases; junction bases outside the gene matches: 4. The CDR3 runs 14 residues. Here the CDR3 reads CASGAGVRTGELFF. The CDR3 DNA is TGTGCTAGTGGAGCGGGAGTTCGCACCGGGGAGCTGTTTTTT.